This TCR beta chain was recorded in a study of CD8+ T cells in alopecia areata. Study-level background: Treated patients were given oral tofacitinib, which was dosed at 5 to 10 mg twice daily.

Investigators isolated RNA and reverse transcribed it into cDNA to act as the sequencing template. Some clones are missing from TCRdb's copy, which holds only in-frame ones; the method was immunoSEQ multiplex PCR. In the table there are 150,000 or so clones, 58% of which are singletons. Germline V gene sequence: CDR1 GTSNPN, CDR2 SVGIG (reference sequence). The germline V and J ends were trimmed by 2 bases and 5 bases, with 19 bases remaining between them. CDR3 size: 15 residues. Regarding treatment: oral pan-JAK inhibitor, 5-10 mg twice daily. Alopecia areata patients gave lesional scalp punch biopsies and peripheral blood samples.

This clonotype was sampled from a human donor with alopecia areata. The chain carries TRBV30 and TRBJ2-7, with D possibly being TRBD1 or TRBD2 (5 bases each). The material was CD4+ T cells sorted from blood, obtained at approximately week 56, from a patient treated with tofacitinib. The CDR3, as DNA: TGTGCCTGGAGTCCAAGACCAGGGACGAGGCACGAGCAGTACTTC. It encodes CAWSPRPGTRHEQYF. Based on the CDR3 plus reference TRBV30 and TRBJ2-7, the full variable domain is SQTIHQWPATLVQPVGSPLSLECTVEGTSNPNLYWYRQAAGRGLQLLFYSVGIGQISSEVPQNLSASRPQDRQFILSSKKLLLSDSGFYLCAWSPRPGTRHEQYFGPGTRLTVT.